This note documents a single T cell receptor beta chain sequence. This clone's antigen is unknown. Nothing much larger sits one base from this clone, and base qualities are not available. For CDR1 and CDR2, the germline V gene lists SGHNT and YENEEA. V ends up 6 bases short and J 5 bases short, with an unmatched junction base count of 4. Including cysteine and phenylalanine, the CDR3 has 14 amino acids. Of the read, only the CDR3 DNA is kept; its 42 bases are in frame from base 1. The data derive from a study of long-term antiretroviral therapy in people with HIV (dated by TCRdb to 2022 to 2024). Regarding the study in general: The earliest samples were collected roughly a decade before the 2015 WHO recommendation for immediate ART, at a time when ART was usually postponed until CD4 counts fell. Whether ART initiation and durable HIV suppression were associated with changes in peripheral blood TRB repertoire composition and diversity was tested in a retrospective serial study. From 30 adults with confirmed HIV infection, the cohort provided under 250 cryopreserved PBMC samples, gathered serially across a mean of approximately six years (range 1-12). No cross-contamination during QIAcube processing was seen in test extractions of a monoclonal T-cell line run alongside a few dozen polyclonal samples. Among the approximately 32 participants with HIV, approximately 10 were female. Broader findings and caveats from the paper: The repertoire was dominated across all time points by expanded TRB clones identified before ART initiation, although this dominance was seen to fluctuate and to decrease in many PLHIV after ART. Inferences about post-ART repertoire changes are limited because no data were available on ART adherence, viral resistance or therapy changes. Since PBMC availability was limited, sequencing covered only the TCR beta chain, with no alpha chain pairing. Starting ART was linked to a significant rise in TRB diversity, yet even after long-term ART the diversity remained significantly lower than in transplant donor controls. Unsorted PBMC were profiled instead of sorted CD4+ and CD8+ T cells because pre-ART samples had limited cell numbers. Narrower CDR3 length ranges were observed in HIV repertoires than in controls, and an antigen-experienced repertoire with only a slight naive shift after ART was suggested by the network structure. Samples dated from the mid-2000s to the late 2010s, and the ART regimens used may be less effective than current ones.

Participants were included only if at least one PBMC sample before ART initiation and at least two post-ART samples were available. Treatment was received in the United States of America by all participants with HIV. Cryopreserved samples of 1-10 million PBMC were thawed and washed before DNA extraction. At the time of the earliest PBMC sample for each participant with HIV, ages ranged from about 23 to 60 years. PBMC samples from each participant spanned 1-4 timepoints before ART initiation and 2-8 timepoints after ART initiation, with a median of 7 samples. Serial HIV viral load, CD4+ T-cell count, ART history and demographic data were obtained for every participant. Using a Qiagen kit on a QIAcube, genomic DNA was extracted from unsorted PBMC, with samples processed in batches of 12. Sequencing of the TRB variable region was done with the immunoSEQ hsTCRB v3.0 assay at survey level resolution. The targeted TRB sequencing depth was roughly 35,000-50,000 T-cell genomes per sample. Pooled TRB libraries were sequenced on an Illumina MiSeq with a v3 150-cycle kit. The study's own analysis went as follows. Repertoire analysis was run in R within a reproducible Nextflow workflow that covered QC, data transformation and analysis. Custom analyses were implemented in LymphoSeq2, an R package for AIRR-Seq data exploration. Several samples that produced fewer than 5000 total TRB sequences were removed, so fewer than 200 HIV repertoires were analyzed. Of the 188 retained HIV repertoires, about 60 were collected before and approximately 130 after ART initiation. Repertoires were downsampled to 5000 TRB nucleotide sequences, and summary statistics were averaged over 100 downsampling iterations. The analysis kept only TRB sequences whose CDR3 regions were at least seven amino acids long. Two measures captured diversity: a Shannon entropy-derived clonality score and the Gini coefficient. Repertoire networks linked the top 5000 CDR3 amino acid sequences whenever two sequences differed by an edit distance of one. For TRB CDR3 amino acid sequences, antigen specificity groups and MHC restriction were predicted with GLIPH2. To flag known associations with CMV, EBV, HIV or tissue antigens, CDR3 amino acid sequences were compared against VDJdb and McPAS-TCR. Pre-ART, post-ART and control groups were compared with Wilcoxon signed-rank tests and Holm-Bonferroni correction. This immuneACCESS table, as held by TCRdb, lists in-frame sequences with V and J called but not all clones. Of the missing ones, under half trace to an unresolved V gene in checked studies; the others have no known cause. D and trimming come from the DNA, and the V and J calls and clone size come from that table. The sample profile shows 15,000 or so clones; approximately 77% of them were found once. The ten largest clones capture roughly a fifth of the sample.

Rearrangement joined TRBV11-3 to TRBJ2-1; 10 middle bases align to TRBD1. Sequencing used unsorted PBMCs, obtained 0.5 years before starting antiretroviral therapy. The origin of this receptor is a woman between 40 and 50 years old with HIV. The nucleotides are TGTGCCAGCAGGACAGGGGGCAGGGACAATGAGCAGTTCTTC. This is translated as CASRTGGRDNEQFF.